The sequence of this T cell receptor (beta chain) was determined in a study of identifying expanded T cells in peripheral blood. Overall study findings and caveats: Approximately two-week clone count variance significantly increased as total template count grew.

For this clone: Its antigen is undetermined.

The CDR3 length is 13 residues. The germline CDR1 and CDR2 sequences are ENHRY and SYGVKD. Assay: immunoSEQ multiplex PCR; the TCRdb copy retains only in-frame clones and omits some. The sample lists under 150,000 clones, approximately 86% occurring once. This sequence originates from a person between 18 and 75 years old in good health. Material: blood. The chain couples TRBV10-3 to TRBJ2-3; tentatively, D is TRBD2 (7 bases). CDR3 DNA sequence: TGTGCTCTTAGGTGGGAGGGGGCAGATACGCAGTATTTT. Translating it yields CALRWEGADTQYF.